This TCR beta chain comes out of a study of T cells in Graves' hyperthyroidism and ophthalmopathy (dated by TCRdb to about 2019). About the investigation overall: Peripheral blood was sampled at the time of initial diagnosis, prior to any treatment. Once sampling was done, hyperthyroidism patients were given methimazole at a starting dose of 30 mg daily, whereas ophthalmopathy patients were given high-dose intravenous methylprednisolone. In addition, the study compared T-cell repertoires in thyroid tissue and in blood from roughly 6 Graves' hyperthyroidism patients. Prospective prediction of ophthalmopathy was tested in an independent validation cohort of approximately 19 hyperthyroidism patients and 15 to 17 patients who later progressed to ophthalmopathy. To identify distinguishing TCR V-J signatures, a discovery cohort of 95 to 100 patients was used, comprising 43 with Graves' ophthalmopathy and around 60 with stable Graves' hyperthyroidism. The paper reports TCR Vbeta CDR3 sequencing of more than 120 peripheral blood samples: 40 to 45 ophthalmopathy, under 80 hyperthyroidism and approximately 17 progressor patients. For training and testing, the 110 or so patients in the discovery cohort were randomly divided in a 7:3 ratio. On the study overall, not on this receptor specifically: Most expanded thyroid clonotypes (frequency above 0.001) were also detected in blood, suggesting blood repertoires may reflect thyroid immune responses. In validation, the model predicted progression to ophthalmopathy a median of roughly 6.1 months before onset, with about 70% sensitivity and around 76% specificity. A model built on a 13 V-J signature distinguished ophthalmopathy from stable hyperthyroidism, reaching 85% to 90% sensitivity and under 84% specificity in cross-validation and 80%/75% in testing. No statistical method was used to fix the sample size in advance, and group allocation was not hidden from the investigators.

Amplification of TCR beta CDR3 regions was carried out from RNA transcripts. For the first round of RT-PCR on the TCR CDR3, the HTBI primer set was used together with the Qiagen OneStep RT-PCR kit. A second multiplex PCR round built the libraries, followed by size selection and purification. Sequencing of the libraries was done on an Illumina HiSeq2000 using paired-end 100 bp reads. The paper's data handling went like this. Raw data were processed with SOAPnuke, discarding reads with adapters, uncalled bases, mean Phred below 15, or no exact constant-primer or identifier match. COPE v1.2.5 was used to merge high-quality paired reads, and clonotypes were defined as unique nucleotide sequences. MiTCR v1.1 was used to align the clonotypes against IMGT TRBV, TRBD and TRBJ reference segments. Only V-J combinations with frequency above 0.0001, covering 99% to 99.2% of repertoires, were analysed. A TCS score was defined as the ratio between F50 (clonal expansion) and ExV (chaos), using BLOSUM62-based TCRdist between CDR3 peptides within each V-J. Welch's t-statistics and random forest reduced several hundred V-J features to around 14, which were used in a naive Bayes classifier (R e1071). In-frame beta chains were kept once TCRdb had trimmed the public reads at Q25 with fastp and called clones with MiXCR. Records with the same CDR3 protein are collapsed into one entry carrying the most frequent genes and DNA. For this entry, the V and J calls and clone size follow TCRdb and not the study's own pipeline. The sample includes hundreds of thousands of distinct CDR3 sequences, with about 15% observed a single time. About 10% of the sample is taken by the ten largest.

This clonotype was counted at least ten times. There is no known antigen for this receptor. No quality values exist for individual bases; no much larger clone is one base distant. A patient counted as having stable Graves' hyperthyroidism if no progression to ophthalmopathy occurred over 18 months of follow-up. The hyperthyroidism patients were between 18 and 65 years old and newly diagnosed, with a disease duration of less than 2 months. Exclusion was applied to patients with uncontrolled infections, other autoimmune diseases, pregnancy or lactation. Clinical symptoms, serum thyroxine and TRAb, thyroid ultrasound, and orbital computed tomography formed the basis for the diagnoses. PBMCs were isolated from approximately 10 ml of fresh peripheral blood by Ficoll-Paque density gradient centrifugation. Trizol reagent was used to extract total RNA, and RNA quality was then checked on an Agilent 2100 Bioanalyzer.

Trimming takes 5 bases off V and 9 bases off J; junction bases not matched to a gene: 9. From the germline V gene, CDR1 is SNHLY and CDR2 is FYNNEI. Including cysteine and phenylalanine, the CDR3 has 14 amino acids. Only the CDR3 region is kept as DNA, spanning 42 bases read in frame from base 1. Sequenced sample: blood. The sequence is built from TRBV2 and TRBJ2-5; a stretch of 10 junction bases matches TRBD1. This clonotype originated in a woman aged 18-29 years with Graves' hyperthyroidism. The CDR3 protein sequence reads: CASSPDRGRVSQYF. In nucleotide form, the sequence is TGTGCCAGCAGTCCTGACAGGGGGCGCGTTTCCCAGTACTTC.